Sequencing of this T cell receptor beta chain was carried out in a study of esophageal squamous cell carcinoma under preoperative chemotherapy. Time point here: before preoperative PTX-NDP chemotherapy. At least ten counts were recorded for this clonotype. The length of the CDR3 is 13 residues. Germline V gives CDR1 MDHEN, CDR2 SYDVKM. TCRdb re-derived calls from the PCR reads in MiXCR, one entry per CDR3 protein. This table has roughly 30,000 distinct CDR3 sequences, approximately 50% appearing once. The receptor's source is a human donor with esophageal squamous cell carcinoma. The donor label of this sample is uncertain. This chain uses TRBV28 with TRBJ2-5; possibly TRBD1 or TRBD2 for D (6 bases each). TRBJ2-7 explains the end of the DNA better; the J call may be wrong. Sampling was performed from a patient given preoperative chemotherapy. The CDR3 DNA reads as TGTGCCAGCAGTTTATGGCGGGACACCGAGCAGTACTTC. It encodes CASSLWRDTEQYF.